The 3 T cell receptor beta chains below all came from one sample that was sequenced in a study of blood T cell repertoires in COVID-19. Here immunoSEQ multiplex PCR was the method, and the copy in TCRdb shows in-frame clones only, minus some. The sample holds 250,000 or so clones; over 80% are singletons and the top ten take about 2.9%. Sequenced material: PBMCs or T cells enriched from blood (not recorded which). These receptors came from a woman in her thirties or forties who had been exposed to COVID-19.

The chain carries TRBV18 and TRBJ1-4; the D gene is possibly TRBD1 (5 bases). V shed 2 bases and J shed 11 bases, with 12 bases lying between them. CDR1 is KGHSH, CDR2 LQKENI, per germline. There are 13 residues in the CDR3. The CDR3 region is CASSPYETDKLFF. The CDR3 bases are TGTGCCAGCTCACCATATGAGACAGACAAACTGTTTTTT.

The V gene is TRBV5-6, the J gene TRBJ1-4, with TRBD1 matching 11 bases. Germline assignment: CDR1 SGHDT and CDR2 YYEEEE. V shed 4 bases, J shed 7 bases, and the junction held 6 bases outside the gene matches. CDR3 length: 15 residues. CDR3 DNA: TGTGCCAGCAGCCAAAGGGACAGGGGGGTTGAAAAACTGTTTTTT. This sequence encodes CASSQRDRGVEKLFF.

This sequence joins TRBV7-2 and TRBJ2-1; TRBD2 might be the D (7 bases). CDR3 length: 15 residues. The V and J ends lost 2 bases and 5 bases respectively, with 13 bases between them. CDR1 is SGHTA and CDR2 is FQGNSA in the germline V gene. The DNA for the CDR3 is TGTGCCAGCAGCTTAAGAAGGGGGGGTAACAATGAGCAGTTCTTC. Translated: CASSLRRGGNNEQFF.